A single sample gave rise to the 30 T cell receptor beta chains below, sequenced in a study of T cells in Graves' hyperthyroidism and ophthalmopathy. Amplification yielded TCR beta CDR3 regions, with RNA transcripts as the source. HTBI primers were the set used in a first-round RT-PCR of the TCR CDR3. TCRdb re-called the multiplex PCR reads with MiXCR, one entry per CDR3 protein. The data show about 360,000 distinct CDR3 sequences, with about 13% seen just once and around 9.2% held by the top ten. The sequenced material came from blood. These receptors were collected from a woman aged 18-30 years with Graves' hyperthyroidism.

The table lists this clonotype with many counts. The CDR3 bases are TGTGCCAGCAGTACTAGCGGTGGGTCAGATACGCAGTATTTT. Encoded protein: CASSTSGGSDTQYF. The chain carries TRBV7-3 and TRBJ2-3, with 8 bases fitting TRBD2. There are 14 residues in the CDR3. With 6 bases clipped from V and 4 bases from J, the junction kept 6 bases outside the gene matches. Germline CDR1 SGHTA, CDR2 FQGTGA.

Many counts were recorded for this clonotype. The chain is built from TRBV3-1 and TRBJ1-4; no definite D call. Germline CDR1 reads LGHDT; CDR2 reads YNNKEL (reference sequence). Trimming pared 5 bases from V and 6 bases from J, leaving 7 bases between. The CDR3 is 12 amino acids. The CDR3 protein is CASSSAHEKLFF. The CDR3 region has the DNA TGTGCCAGCAGCTCGGCCCATGAAAAACTGTTTTTT.

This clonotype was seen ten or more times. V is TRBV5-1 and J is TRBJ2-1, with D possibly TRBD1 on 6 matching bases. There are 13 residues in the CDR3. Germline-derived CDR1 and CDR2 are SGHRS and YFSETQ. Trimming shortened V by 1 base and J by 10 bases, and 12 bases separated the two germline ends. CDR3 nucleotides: TGCGCCAGCAGCTTGTTATCGGACAGCGAGCAGTTCTTC. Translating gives CASSLLSDSEQFF.

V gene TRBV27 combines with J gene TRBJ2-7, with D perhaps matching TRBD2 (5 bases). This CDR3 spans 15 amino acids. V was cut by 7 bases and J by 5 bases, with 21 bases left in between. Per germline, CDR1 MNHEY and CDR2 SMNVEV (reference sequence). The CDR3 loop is CASNSPSGARHEQYF. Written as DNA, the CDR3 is TGTGCCAGCAATTCTCCGAGCGGAGCCCGCCACGAGCAGTACTTC.

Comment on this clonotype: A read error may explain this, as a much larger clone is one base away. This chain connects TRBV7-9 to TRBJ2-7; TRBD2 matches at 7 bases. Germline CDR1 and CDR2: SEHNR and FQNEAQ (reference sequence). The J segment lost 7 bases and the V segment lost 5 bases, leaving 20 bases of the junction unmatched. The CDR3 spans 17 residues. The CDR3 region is CASSPGGVGRGFNEQYF. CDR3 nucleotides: TGTGCCAGCAGCCCCGGGGGAGTTGGGCGGGGGTTCAATGAGCAGTACTTC.

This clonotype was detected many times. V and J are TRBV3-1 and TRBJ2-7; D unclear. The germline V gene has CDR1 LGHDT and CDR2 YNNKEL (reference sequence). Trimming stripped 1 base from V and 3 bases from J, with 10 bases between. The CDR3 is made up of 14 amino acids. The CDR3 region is CASSQVSHLYEQYF. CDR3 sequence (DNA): TGTGCCAGCAGCCAAGTATCTCATCTCTACGAGCAGTACTTC.

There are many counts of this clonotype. Here the CDR3 DNA reads TGCGCCAGCAGCCATCCGGGCATGAACACTGAAGCTTTCTTT. The encoded protein is CASSHPGMNTEAFF. The chain is built from TRBV4-1 and TRBJ1-1; no clear D. The CDR3 runs to 14 residues. The V gene's germline CDR1 is MGHRA and CDR2 YSYEKL. The germline V and J ends were trimmed by 3 bases and 0 bases, with 8 bases remaining between them.

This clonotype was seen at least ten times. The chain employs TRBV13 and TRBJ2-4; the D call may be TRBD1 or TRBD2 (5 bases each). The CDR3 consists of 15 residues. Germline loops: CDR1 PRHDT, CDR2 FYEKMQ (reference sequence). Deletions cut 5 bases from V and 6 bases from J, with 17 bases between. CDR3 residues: CASSPRGLQGNIQYF. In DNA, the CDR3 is TGTGCCAGCAGCCCACGGGGTCTTCAGGGAAACATTCAGTACTTC.

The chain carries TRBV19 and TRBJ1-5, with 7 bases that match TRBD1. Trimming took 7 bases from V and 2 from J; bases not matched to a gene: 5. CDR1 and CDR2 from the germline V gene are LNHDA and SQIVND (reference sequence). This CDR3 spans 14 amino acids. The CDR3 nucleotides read TGTGCCAGTATCTCCGGACAGGGCAATCAGCCCCAGCATTTT. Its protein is CASISGQGNQPQHF. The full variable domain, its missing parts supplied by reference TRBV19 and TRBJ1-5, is DGGITQSPKYLFRKEGQNVTLSCEQNLNHDAMYWYRQDPGQGLRLIYYSQIVNDFQKGDIAEGYSVSREKKESFPLTVTSAQKNPTAFYLCASISGQGNQPQHFGDGTRLSIL.

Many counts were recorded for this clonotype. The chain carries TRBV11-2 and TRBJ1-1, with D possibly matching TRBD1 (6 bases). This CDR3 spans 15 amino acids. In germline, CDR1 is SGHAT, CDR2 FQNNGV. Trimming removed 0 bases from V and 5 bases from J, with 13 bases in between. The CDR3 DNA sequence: TGTGCCAGCAGCTTAGAACCAGGGGCGCGGACTGAAGCTTTCTTT. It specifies CASSLEPGARTEAFF.

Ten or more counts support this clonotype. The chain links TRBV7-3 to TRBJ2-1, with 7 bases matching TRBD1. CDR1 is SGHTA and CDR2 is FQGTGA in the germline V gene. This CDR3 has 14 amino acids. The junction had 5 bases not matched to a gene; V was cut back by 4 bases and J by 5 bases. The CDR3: CASSSDRDHNEQFF. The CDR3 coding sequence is TGTGCCAGCAGCTCCGACAGGGACCACAATGAGCAGTTCTTC.

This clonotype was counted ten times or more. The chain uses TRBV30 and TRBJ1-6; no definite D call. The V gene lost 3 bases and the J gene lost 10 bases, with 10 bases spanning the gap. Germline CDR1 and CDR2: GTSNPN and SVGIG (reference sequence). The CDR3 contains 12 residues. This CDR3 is CAWSGPGSPLHF. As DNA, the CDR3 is TGTGCCTGGAGCGGGCCGGGCTCACCCCTCCACTTT.

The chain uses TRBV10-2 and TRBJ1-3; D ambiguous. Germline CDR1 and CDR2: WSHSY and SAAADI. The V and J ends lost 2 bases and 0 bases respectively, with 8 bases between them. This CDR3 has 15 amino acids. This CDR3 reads CASSEARISGNTIYF. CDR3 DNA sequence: TGCGCCAGCAGTGAGGCTCGGATCTCTGGAAACACCATATATTTT.

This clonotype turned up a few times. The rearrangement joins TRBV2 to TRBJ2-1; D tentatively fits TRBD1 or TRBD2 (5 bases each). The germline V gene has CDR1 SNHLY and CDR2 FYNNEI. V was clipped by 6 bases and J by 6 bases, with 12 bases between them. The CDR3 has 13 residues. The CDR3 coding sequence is TGTGCCAGCAGCATCCCGGGGCTCAATGAGCAGTTCTTC. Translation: CASSIPGLNEQFF.

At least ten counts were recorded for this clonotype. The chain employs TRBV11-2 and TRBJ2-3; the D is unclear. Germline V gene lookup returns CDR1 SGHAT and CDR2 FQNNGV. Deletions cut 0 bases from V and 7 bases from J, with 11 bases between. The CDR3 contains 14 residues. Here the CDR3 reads CASSLEVVAYTQYF. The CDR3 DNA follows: TGTGCCAGCAGCTTAGAAGTGGTAGCTTATACGCAGTATTTT.

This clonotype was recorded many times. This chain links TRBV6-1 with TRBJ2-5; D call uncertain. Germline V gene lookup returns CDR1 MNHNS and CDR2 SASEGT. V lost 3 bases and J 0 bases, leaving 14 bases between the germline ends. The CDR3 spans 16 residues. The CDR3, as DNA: TGTGCCAGCAGTGATAGGAGCCCGTTTTACCAAGAGACCCAGTACTTC. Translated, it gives CASSDRSPFYQETQYF.

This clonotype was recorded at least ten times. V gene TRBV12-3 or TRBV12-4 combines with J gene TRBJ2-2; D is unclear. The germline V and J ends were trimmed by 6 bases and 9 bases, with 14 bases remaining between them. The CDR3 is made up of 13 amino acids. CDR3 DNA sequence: TGTGCCAGCAGCGAACATACCCCGTGGGAGCTGTTTTTT. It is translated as CASSEHTPWELFF.

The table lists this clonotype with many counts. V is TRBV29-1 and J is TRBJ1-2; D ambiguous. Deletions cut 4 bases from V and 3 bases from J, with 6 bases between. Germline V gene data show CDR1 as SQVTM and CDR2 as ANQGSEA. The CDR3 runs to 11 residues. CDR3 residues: CSVGVDYGYTF. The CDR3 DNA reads TGCAGCGTTGGTGTCGACTATGGCTACACCTTC.

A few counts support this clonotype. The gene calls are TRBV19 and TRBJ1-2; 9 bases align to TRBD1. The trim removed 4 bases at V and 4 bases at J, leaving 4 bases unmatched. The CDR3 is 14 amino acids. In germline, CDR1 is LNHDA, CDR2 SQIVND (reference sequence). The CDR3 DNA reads TGTGCCAGTAGTAAGACAGGGGGATCCTATGGCTACACCTTC. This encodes CASSKTGGSYGYTF.

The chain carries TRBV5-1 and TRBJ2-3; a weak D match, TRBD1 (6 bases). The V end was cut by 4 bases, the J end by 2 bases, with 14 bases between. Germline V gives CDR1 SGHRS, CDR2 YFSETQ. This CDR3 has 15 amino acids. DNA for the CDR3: TGCGCCAGCAGCATTGGACAGATTACCACAGATACGCAGTATTTT. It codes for CASSIGQITTDTQYF.

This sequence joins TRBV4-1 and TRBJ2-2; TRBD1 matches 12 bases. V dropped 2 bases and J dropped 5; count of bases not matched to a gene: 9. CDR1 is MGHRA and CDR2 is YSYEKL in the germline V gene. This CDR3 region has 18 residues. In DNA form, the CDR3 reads TGCGCCAGCAGCCAATACGTTCCGGGACAGGGGGCAACCGGGGAGCTGTTTTTT. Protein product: CASSQYVPGQGATGELFF.

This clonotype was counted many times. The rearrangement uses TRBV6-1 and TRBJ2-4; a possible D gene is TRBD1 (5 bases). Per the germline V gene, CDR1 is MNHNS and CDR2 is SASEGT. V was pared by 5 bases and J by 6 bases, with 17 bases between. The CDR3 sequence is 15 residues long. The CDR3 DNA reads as TGTGCCAGCAGTTCCACAGGAGTAGGATCAAACATTCAGTACTTC. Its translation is CASSSTGVGSNIQYF.

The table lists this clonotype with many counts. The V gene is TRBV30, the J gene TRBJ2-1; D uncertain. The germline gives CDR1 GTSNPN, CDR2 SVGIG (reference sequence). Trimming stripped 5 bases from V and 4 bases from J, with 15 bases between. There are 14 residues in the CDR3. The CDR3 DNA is TGTGCCTGGGCCCCGGGCGGACCTTACAATGAGCAGTTCTTC. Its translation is CAWAPGGPYNEQFF.

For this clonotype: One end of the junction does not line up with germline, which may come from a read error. The chain's CDR3 is CAGSRPSGSVETQYF. CDR3 coding DNA: TGTGCCGGCAGCCGTCCCAGCGGGAGCGTGGAGACCCAGTACTTC. The chain links TRBV7-2 to TRBJ2-5; 8 bases fit TRBD2. Germline V CDR1 and CDR2: SGHTA, FQGNSA. This CDR3 is built from 15 residues.

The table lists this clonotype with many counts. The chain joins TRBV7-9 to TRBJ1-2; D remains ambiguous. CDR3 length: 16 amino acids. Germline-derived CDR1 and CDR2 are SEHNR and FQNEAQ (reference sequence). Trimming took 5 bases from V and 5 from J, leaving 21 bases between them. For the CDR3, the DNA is TGTGCCAGCAGCCCCCACCCGGGTTCCAGAATTTATGGCTACACCTTC. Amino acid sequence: CASSPHPGSRIYGYTF. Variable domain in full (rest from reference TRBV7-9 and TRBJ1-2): DTGVSQNPRHKITKRGQNVTFRCDPISEHNRLYWYRQTLGQGPEFLTYFQNEAQLEKSRLLSDRFSAERPKGSFSTLEIQRTEQGDSAMYLCASSPHPGSRIYGYTFGSGTRLTVV.

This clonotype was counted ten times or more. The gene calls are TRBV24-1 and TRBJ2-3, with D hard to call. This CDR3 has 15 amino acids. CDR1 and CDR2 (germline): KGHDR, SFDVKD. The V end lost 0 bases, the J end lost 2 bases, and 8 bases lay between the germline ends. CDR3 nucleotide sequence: TGTGCCACCAGTGATTTGGGGCGGAACACAGATACGCAGTATTTT. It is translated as CATSDLGRNTDTQYF.

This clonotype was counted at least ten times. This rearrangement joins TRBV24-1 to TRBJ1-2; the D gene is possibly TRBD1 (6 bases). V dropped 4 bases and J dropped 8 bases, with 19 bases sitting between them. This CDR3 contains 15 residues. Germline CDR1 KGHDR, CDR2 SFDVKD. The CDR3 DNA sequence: TGTGCCACCAGTGAACCCACTTACAGGGTGGACGGCTACACCTTC. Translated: CATSEPTYRVDGYTF.

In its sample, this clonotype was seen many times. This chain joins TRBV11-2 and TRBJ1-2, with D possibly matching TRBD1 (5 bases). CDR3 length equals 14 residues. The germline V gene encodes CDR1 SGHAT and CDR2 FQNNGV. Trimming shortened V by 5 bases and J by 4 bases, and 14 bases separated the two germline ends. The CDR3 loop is CASSQSTGSYGYTF. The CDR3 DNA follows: TGTGCCAGCAGCCAGAGCACAGGATCCTATGGCTACACCTTC. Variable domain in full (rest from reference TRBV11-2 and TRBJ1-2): EAGVAQSPRYKIIEKRQSVAFWCNPISGHATLYWYQQILGQGPKLLIQFQNNGVVDDSQLPKDRFSAERLKGVDSTLKIQPAKLEDSAVYLCASSQSTGSYGYTFGSGTRLTVV.

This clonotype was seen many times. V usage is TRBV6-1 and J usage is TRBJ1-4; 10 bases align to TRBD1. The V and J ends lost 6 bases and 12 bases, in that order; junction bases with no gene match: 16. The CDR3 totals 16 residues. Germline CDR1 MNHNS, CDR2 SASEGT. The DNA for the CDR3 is TGTGCCAGCAGCGATTCCGGGACAGGGGTAGAGGGGCAACTGTTTTTT. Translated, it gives CASSDSGTGVEGQLFF.

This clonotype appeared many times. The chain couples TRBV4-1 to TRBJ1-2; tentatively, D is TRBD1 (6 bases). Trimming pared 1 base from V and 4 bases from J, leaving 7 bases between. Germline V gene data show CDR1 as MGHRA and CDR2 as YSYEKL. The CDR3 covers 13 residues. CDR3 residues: CASSQVRGYGYTF. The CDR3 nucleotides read TGCGCCAGCAGCCAAGTCAGGGGCTATGGCTACACCTTC.